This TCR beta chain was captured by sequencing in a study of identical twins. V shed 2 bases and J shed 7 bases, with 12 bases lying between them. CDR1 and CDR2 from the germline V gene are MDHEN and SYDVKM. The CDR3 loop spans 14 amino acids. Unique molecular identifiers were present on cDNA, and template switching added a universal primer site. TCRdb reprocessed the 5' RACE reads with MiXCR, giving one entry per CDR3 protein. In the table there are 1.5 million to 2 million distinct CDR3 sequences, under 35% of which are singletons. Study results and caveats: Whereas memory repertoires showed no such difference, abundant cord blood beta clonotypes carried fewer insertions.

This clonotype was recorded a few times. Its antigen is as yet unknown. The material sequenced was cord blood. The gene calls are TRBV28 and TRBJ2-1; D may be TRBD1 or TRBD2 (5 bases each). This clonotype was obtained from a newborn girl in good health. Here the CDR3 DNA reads TGTGCCAGCAGTTTAATACAGGACTTTAATGAGCAGTTCTTC. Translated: CASSLIQDFNEQFF.